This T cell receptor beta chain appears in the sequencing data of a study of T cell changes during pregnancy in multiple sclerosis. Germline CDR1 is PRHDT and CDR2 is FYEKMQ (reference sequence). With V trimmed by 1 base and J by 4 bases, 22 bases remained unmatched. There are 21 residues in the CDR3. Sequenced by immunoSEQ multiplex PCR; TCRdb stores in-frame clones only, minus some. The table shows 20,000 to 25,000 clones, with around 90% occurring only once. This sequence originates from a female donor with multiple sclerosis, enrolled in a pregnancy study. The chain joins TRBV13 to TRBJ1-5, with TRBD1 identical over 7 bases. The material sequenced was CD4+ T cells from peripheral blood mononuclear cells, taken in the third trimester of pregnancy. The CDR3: CASSLEAPGGSGWESNQPQHF. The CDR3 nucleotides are TGTGCCAGCAGCTTAGAGGCCCCAGGGGGATCGGGTTGGGAATCGAATCAGCCCCAGCATTTT.